This T cell receptor beta chain was recovered during a study of CD8 T cells in ankylosing spondylitis. Each CDR3 protein is one row after TCRdb ran MiXCR on the 5' RACE reads. The sample includes about 150,000 distinct CDR3 sequences, around 43% seen only once; the top ten take roughly 15%. Germline CDR1 SEHNR, CDR2 FQNEAQ (reference sequence). Trimming removed 1 base from V and 4 bases from J; junction bases left unmatched: 8. The CDR3 has 17 amino acids. The TCR originated in a male donor with ankylosing spondylitis. This chain links TRBV7-9 with TRBJ1-2; the match to TRBD1 covers 11 bases. Input material: synovial fluid, either unsorted or a sorted T cell fraction (not recorded which). The CDR3 DNA follows: TGTGCCAGCAGCTTAGAGGAGGAGGGACAGGGGGTCTATGGCTACACCTTC. It encodes CASSLEEEGQGVYGYTF. The variable domain in full, with the rest retrieved from reference TRBV7-9 and TRBJ1-2, is DTGVSQNPRHKITKRGQNVTFRCDPISEHNRLYWYRQTLGQGPEFLTYFQNEAQLEKSRLLSDRFSAERPKGSFSTLEIQRTEQGDSAMYLCASSLEEEGQGVYGYTFGSGTRLTVV.